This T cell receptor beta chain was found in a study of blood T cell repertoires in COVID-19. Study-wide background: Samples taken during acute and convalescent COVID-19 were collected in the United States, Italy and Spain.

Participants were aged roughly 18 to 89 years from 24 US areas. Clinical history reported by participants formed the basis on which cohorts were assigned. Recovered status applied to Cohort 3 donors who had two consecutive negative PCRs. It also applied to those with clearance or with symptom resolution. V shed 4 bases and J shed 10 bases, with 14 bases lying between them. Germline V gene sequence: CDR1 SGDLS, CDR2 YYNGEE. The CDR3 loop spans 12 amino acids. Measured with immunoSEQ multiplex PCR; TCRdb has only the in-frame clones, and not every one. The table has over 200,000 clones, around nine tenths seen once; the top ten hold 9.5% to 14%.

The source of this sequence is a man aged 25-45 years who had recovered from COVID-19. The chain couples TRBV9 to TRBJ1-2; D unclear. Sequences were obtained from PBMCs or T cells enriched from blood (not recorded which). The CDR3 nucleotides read TGTGCCAGCAGCCGTACAGATAAACCCTACACCTTC. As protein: CASSRTDKPYTF.